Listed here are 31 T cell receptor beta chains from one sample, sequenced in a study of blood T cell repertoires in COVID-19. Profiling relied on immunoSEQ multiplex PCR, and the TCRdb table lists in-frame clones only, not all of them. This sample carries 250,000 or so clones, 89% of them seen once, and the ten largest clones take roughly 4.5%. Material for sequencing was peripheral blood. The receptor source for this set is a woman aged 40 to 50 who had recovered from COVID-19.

The CDR3 DNA follows: TGTGCCAGCAGCTTAGGCTCAGGTCTGAGCTCCTACAATGAGCAGTTCTTC. Translation: CASSLGSGLSSYNEQFF. The chain combines TRBV7-8 with TRBJ2-1; D is unresolved. V lost 1 base and J lost 0, with 13 bases in between. The CDR3 is 17 residues long. Looked up from germline, CDR1 is SGHVS and CDR2 is FQNEAQ.

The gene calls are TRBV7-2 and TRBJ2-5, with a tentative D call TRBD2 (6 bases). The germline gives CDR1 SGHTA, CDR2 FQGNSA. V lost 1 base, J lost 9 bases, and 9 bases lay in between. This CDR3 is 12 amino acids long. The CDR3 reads CASSLGTGAQYF. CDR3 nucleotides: TGTGCCAGCAGCTTAGGGACGGGGGCCCAGTACTTC.

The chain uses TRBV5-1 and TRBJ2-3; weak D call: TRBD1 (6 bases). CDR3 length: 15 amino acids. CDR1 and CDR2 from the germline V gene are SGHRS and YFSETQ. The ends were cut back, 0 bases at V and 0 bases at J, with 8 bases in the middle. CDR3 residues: CASSLVGQSTDTQYF. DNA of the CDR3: TGCGCCAGCAGCTTGGTTGGACAGAGCACAGATACGCAGTATTTT. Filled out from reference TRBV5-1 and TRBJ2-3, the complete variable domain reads KAGVTQTPRYLIKTRGQQVTLSCSPISGHRSVSWYQQTPGQGLQFLFEYFSETQRNKGNFPGRFSGRQFSNSRSEMNVSTLELGDSALYLCASSLVGQSTDTQYFGPGTRLTVL.

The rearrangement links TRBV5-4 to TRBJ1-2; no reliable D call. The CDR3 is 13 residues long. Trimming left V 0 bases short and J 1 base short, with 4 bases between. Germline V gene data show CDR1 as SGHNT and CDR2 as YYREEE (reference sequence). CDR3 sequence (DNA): TGTGCCAGCAGCTTGGACTTTAACTATGGCTACACCTTC. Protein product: CASSLDFNYGYTF.

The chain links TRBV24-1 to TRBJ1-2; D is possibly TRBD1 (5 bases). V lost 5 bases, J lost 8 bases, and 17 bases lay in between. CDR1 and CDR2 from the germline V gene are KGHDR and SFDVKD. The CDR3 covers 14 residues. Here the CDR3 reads CATSAGNVRGGYTF. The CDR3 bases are TGTGCCACCAGTGCAGGGAATGTACGTGGGGGCTACACCTTC.

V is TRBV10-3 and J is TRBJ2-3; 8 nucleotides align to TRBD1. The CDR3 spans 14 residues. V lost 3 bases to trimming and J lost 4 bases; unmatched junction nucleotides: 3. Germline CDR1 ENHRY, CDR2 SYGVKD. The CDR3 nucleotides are TGTGCCATCAGTGAATCAGGGGGCGCAGATACGCAGTATTTT. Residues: CAISESGGADTQYF.

The CDR3 DNA is TGCGCCAGCAGCTTCACGGGGGGGCCCGGTGAGACCCAGTACTTC. It is translated as CASSFTGGPGETQYF. V is TRBV5-1 and J is TRBJ2-5, with 8 bases fitting TRBD2. There are 15 residues in the CDR3. The V gene end was trimmed by 2 bases and the J gene end by 5 bases; junction bases not matched to a gene: 8. Germline assignment: CDR1 SGHRS and CDR2 YFSETQ. Together with reference TRBV5-1 and TRBJ2-5, the CDR3 gives the full variable domain: KAGVTQTPRYLIKTRGQQVTLSCSPISGHRSVSWYQQTPGQGLQFLFEYFSETQRNKGNFPGRFSGRQFSNSRSEMNVSTLELGDSALYLCASSFTGGPGETQYFGPGTRLLVL.

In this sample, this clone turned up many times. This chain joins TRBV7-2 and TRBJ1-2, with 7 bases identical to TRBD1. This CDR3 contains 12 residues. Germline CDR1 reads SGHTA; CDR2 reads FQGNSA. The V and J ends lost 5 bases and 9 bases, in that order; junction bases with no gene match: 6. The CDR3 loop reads CASSIGTESYTF. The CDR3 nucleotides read TGTGCCAGCAGCATCGGGACAGAGAGCTACACCTTC. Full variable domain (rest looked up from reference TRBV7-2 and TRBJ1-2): GAGVSQSPSNKVTEKGKDVELRCDPISGHTALYWYRQSLGQGLEFLIYFQGNSAPDKSGLPSDRFSAERTGGSVSTLTIQRTQQEDSAVYLCASSIGTESYTFGSGTRLTVV.

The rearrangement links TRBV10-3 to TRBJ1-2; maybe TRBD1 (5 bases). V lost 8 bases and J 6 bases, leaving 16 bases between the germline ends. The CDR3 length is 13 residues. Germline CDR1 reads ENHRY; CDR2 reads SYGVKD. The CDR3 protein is CAIPHPGRNGYTF. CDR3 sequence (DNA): TGTGCCATCCCGCATCCAGGGAGGAATGGCTACACCTTC.

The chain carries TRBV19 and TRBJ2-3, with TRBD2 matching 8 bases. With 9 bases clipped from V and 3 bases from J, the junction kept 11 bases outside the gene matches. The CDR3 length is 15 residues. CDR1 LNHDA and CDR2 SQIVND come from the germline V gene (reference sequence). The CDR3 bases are TGTGCCAGCGGGGGGCGGGGGGCCTTGACAGATACGCAGTATTTT. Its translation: CASGGRGALTDTQYF.

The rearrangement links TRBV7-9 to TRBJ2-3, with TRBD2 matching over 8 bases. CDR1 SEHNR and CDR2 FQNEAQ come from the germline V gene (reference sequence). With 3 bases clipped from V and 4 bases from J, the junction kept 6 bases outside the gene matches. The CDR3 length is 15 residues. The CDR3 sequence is CASSFQTSGADTQYF. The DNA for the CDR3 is TGTGCCAGCAGCTTCCAAACTAGCGGAGCAGATACGCAGTATTTT.

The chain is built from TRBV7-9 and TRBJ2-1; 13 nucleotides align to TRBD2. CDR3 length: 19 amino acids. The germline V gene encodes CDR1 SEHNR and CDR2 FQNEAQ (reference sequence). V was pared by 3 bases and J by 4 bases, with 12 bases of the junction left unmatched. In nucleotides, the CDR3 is TGTGCCAGCAGCTTCGGACCGGGACTAGCGGGGAGCCCTTACAATGAGCAGTTCTTC. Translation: CASSFGPGLAGSPYNEQFF. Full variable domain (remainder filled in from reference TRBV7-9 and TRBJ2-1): DTGVSQNPRHKITKRGQNVTFRCDPISEHNRLYWYRQTLGQGPEFLTYFQNEAQLEKSRLLSDRFSAERPKGSFSTLEIQRTEQGDSAMYLCASSFGPGLAGSPYNEQFFGPGTRLTVL.

CDR3 DNA sequence: TGTGCCAGTAGTATGGACCGGACAGGCTGGCAAAATCAGCCCCAGCATTTT. It specifies CASSMDRTGWQNQPQHF. V gene TRBV19 combines with J gene TRBJ1-5; 7 positions agree with TRBD1. In germline, CDR1 is LNHDA, CDR2 SQIVND (reference sequence). The V and J ends lost 3 bases and 4 bases, in that order; junction bases with no gene match: 12. The CDR3 is 17 residues long.

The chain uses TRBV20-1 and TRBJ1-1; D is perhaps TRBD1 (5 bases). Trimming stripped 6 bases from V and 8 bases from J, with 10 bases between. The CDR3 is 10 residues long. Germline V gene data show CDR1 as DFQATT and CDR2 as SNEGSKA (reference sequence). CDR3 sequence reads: CSAARGEAFF. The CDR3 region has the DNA TGCAGTGCCGCCCGGGGGGAAGCTTTCTTT.

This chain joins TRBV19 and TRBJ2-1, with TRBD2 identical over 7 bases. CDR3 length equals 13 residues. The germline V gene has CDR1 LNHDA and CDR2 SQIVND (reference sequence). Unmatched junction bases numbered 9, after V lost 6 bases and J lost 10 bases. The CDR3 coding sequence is TGTGCCAGTAGCCGACTAGCTCGGGGCGAGCAGTTCTTC. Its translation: CASSRLARGEQFF.

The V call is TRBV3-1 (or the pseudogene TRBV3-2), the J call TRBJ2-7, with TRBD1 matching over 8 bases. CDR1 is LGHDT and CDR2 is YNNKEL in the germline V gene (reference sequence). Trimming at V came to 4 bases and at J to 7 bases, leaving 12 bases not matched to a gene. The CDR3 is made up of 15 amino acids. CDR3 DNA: TGTGCCAGCAGCCTCGCCCGGGACAGGCGGGAAGAGCAGTACGTC. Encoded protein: CASSLARDRREEQYV.

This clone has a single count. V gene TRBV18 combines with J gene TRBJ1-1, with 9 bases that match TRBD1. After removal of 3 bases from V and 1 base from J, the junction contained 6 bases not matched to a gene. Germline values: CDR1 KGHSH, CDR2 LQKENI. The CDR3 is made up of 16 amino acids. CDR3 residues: CASSPRTGAGNTEAFF. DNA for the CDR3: TGTGCCAGCTCACCTAGGACAGGGGCAGGGAACACTGAAGCTTTCTTT.

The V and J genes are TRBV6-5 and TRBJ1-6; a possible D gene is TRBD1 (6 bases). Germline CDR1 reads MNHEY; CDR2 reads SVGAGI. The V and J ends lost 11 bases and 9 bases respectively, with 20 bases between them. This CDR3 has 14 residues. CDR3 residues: CASRGGQWGSPLHF. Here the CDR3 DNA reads TGTGCCTCTAGGGGGGGTCAGTGGGGTTCACCCCTCCACTTT.

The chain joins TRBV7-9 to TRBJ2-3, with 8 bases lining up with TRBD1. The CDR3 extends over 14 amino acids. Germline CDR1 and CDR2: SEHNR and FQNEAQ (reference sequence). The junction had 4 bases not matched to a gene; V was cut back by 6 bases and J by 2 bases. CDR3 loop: CASRQDRATDTQYF. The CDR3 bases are TGTGCCAGCAGACAGGACAGGGCCACAGATACGCAGTATTTT.

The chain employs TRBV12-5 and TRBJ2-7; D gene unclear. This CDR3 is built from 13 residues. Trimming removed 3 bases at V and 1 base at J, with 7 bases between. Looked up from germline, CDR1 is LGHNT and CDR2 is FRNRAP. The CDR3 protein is CASGFSISYEQYF. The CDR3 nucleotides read TGTGCTAGTGGTTTTTCTATATCCTACGAGCAGTACTTC.

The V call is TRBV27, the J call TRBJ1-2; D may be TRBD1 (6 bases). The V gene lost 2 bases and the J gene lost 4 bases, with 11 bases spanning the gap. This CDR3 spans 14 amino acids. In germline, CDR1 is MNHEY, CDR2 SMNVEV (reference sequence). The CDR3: CASSLRRGGYGYTF. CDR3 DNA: TGTGCCAGCAGTTTAAGGAGGGGGGGCTATGGCTACACCTTC.

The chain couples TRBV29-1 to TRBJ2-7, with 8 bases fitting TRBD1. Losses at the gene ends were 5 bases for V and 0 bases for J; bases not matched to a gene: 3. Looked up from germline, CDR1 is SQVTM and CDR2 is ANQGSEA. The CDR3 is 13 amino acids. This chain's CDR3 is CSVLDRDSYEQYF. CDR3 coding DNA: TGCAGCGTTCTGGACAGGGACTCCTACGAGCAGTACTTC.

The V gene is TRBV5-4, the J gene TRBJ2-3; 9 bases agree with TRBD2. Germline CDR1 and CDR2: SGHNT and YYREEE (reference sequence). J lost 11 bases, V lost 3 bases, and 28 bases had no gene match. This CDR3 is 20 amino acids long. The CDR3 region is CASSSRLYGRSSRGGLGQYF. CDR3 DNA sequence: TGTGCCAGCAGCTCACGGCTTTATGGTCGGTCTTCGCGGGGGGGCCTCGGGCAGTATTTT.

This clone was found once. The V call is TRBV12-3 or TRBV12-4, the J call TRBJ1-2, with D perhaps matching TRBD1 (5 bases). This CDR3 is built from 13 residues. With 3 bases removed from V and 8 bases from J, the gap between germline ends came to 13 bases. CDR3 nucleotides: TGTGCCAGCAGTTTCAGGGTAAAAGAAGGCTACACCTTC. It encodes CASSFRVKEGYTF.

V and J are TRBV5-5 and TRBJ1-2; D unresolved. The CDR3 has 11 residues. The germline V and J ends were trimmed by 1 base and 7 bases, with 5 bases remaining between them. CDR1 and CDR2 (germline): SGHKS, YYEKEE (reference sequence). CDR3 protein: CASSLTGGYTF. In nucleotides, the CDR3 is TGTGCCAGCAGCTTGACGGGTGGCTACACCTTC.

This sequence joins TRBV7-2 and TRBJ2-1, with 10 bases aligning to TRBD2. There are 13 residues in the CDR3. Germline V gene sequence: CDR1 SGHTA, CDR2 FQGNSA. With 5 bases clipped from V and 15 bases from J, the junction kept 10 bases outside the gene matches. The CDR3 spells CASSPPLAGVWFF. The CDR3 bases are TGTGCCAGCAGCCCGCCCCTAGCGGGGGTTTGGTTCTTC.

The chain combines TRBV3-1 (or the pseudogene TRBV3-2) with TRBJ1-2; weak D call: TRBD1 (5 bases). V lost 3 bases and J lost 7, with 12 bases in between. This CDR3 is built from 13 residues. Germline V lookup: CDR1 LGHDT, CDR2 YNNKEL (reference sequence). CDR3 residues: CASSQTERGGYTF. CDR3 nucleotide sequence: TGTGCCAGCAGCCAGACGGAAAGGGGTGGCTACACCTTC.

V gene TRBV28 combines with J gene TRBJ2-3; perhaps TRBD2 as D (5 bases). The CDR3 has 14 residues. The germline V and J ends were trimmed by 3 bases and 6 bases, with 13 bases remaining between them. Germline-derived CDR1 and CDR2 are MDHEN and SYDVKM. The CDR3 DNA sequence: TGTGCCAGCAGTTTCAGAGGAGAGGGCGATACGCAGTATTTT. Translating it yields CASSFRGEGDTQYF.

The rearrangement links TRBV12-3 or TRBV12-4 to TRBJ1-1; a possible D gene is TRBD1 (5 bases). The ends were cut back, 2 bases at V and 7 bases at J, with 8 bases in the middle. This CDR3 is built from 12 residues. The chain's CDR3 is CASSLRGFEAFF. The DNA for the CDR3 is TGTGCCAGCAGTTTAAGGGGTTTTGAAGCTTTCTTT.

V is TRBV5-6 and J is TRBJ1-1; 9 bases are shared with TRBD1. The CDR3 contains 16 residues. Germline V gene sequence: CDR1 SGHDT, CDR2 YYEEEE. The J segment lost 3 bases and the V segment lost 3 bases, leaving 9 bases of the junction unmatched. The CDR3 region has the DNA TGTGCCAGCAGCTCACTACAGGGGGCTGGGGACACTGAAGCTTTCTTT. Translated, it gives CASSSLQGAGDTEAFF.

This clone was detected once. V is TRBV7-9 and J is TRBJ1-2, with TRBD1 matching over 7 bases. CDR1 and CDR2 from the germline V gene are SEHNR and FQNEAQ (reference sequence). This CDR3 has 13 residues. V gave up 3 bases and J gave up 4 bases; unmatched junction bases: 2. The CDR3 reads CASSFGTVYGYTF. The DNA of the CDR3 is TGTGCCAGCAGCTTTGGGACAGTCTATGGCTACACCTTC.